This T cell receptor beta chain stems from a study of T cells expressing NK-cell markers. This CDR3 contains 15 residues. Germline V lookup: CDR1 DFQATT, CDR2 SNEGSKA (reference sequence). Using the 5' RACE reads, TCRdb records one entry per CDR3 protein without DNA. Its table records roughly 280,000 distinct CDR3 sequences. The TCR sequence derives from a man younger than 35 in good health. The source material was blood T cells: a sorted CD56 or NKG2C T cell subset, CD4+ or CD8+ T cells, or bulk PBMC T cells (not recorded which). The J gene is TRBJ2-1, the V gene TRBV20-1; checking the TCRdb D call of TRBD2 is not possible without DNA. CDR3 in amino acids: CSARGTSGSKDEQFF.